The entry below gives a single TCR beta chain sequence along with its context. Germline lookup yields CDR1 LNHDA and CDR2 SQIVND (reference sequence). CDR3 length equals 14 residues. J was trimmed by 4 bases and V by 5 bases; bases with no gene match: 2. These data come from a study of blood T cell repertoires in COVID-19. Repertoires were generated with immunoSEQ multiplex PCR, while TCRdb's copy carries only in-frame clones and drops some. The data contain roughly 280,000 clones, 88% of them singletons. V gene TRBV19 combines with J gene TRBJ2-3, with 11 bases matching TRBD2. What was sequenced was peripheral blood. This TCR was recovered from a woman younger than 45 with COVID-19, enrolled during active disease. As DNA, the CDR3 is TGTGCCAGTAGTCAGGGACTAGCGGCAGATACGCAGTATTTT. Its protein is CASSQGLAADTQYF.